This T cell receptor beta chain was documented in a study of T and B cells in COVID-19 patients. Study at large: Median age was approximately 35 years in the recovered cohort and around 67 years in the active-infection cohort.

From blood, about 240-550 ng of genomic DNA served as TRB template. On this clonotype: Antigen: not known.

Multiplex PCR with BIOMED2 TRB-A/B primer pools amplified TRB rearrangements. TCRdb reprocessed the multiplex PCR reads via MiXCR and lists one record per CDR3 protein. The table shows 4,000 to 6,000 distinct CDR3 sequences, with just under 20% occurring only once. Study-level points and caveats: Highly clonal in active COVID-19, TRB repertoires exceeded healthy-donor diversity and richness at recovery.

The ends lost 2 bases at V and 6 bases at J; junction bases unmatched: 10. Germline V gene sequence: CDR1 MNHEY, CDR2 SMNVEV (reference sequence). The CDR3 runs 16 residues. The rearrangement joins TRBV27 to TRBJ2-7; 10 bases are a match to TRBD2. The source is a human donor who had recovered from COVID-19. Sequenced input: blood. For the CDR3, the DNA is TGTGCCAGCAGTTTAATGGTCGCTAGCGGGGGCCGCGAGCAGTACTTC. Translation gives CASSLMVASGGREQYF.